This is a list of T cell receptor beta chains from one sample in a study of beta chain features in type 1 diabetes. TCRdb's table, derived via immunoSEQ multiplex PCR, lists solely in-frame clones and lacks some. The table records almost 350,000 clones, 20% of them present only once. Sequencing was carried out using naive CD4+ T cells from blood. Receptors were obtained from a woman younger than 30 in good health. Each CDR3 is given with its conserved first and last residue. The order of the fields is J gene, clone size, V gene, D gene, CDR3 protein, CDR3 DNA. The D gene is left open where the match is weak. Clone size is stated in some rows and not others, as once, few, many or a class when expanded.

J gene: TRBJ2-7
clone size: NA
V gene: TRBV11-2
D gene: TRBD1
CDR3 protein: CASRSTGTPYEQYF
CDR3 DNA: TGTGCCAGCAGATCGACAGGGACCCCCTACGAGCAGTACTTC

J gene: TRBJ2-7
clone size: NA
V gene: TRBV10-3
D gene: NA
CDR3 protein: CAISQKGAVTKPFLYEQYF
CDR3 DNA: TGTGCCATCAGTCAAAAAGGTGCGGTTACAAAGCCGTTTTTATACGAGCAGTACTTC

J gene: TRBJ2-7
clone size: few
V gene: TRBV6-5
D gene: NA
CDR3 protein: CASSYGQAGEQYF
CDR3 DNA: TGTGCCAGCAGTTACGGCCAGGCTGGCGAGCAGTACTTC

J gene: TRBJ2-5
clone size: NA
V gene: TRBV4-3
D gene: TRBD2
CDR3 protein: CASSSQRLAGETQYF
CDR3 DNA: TGCGCCAGCAGCTCCCAGCGTCTAGCGGGGGAGACCCAGTACTTC

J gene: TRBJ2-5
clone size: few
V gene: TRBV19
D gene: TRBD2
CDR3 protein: CATGLAGGPRETQYF
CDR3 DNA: TGTGCCACCGGACTAGCGGGAGGGCCCAGGGAGACCCAGTACTTC

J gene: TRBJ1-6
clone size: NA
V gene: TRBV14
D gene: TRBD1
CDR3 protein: CASSLGQGRDSYNSPLHF
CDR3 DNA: TGTGCCAGCAGCCTTGGACAGGGAAGAGACTCTTATAATTCACCCCTCCACTTT

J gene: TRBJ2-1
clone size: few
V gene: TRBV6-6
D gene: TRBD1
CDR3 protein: CASRDRVNEQFF
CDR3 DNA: TGTGCCAGCCGGGACAGGGTCAATGAGCAGTTCTTC

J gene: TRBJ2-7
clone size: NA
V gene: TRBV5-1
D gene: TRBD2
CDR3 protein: CASSPTSGGKFYEQYF
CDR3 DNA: TGCGCCAGCAGCCCAACTAGCGGGGGGAAATTCTACGAGCAGTACTTC

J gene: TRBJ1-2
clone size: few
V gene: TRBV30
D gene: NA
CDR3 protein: CAWSPDSTYGYTF
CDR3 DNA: TGTGCCTGGAGTCCGGACAGCACCTATGGCTACACCTTC

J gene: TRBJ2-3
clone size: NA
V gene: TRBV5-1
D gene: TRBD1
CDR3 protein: CAVGKTQGDTQYF
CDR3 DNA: TGCGCCGTCGGAAAAACACAGGGGGATACGCAGTATTTT